The 14 T cell receptor beta chains below all came from one sample that was sequenced in a study of cytomegalovirus exposure and HLA in healthy donors. Both 60 Vbeta primers and 13 Jbeta primers went into the PCR. The protocol was immunoSEQ multiplex PCR, while the TCRdb copy is restricted to in-frame clones and leaves out a portion. Found here are 110,000 to 150,000 clones, roughly 80% of them singletons; the top ten hold 4.5%. Source material: PBMCs. These receptor sequences come from a man aged 40-49 years in good health and CMV-seronegative.

The table lists this clone with a count of one. V is TRBV29-1 and J is TRBJ2-5; possible D gene TRBD1, 8 bases. The last part of the DNA fits TRBJ2-7 better; the J call may be wrong. The CDR3 contains 13 residues. Germline CDR1 SQVTM, CDR2 ANQGSEA. The CDR3 DNA reads as TGCAGCGTCGGACAGGGAGGGGGCTACGAGCAGTACTTC. Protein sequence: CSVGQGGGYEQYF.

This clone was seen a few times. Here the CDR3 DNA reads TGTGCCAGCAGTGATTGGGGGAGGCGACAGCCCCAGCATTTT. Translated: CASSDWGRRQPQHF. The chain links TRBV2 to TRBJ1-5, with D perhaps matching TRBD1 (5 bases). V was shortened by 3 bases and J by 7 bases, with 13 bases between the two germline ends. CDR1 and CDR2 from the germline V gene are SNHLY and FYNNEI. The CDR3 totals 14 residues.

In its sample, this clone was seen once. The CDR3 region is CASRTGRDSLNTEAFF. The CDR3 DNA is TGCGCCAGCAGAACTGGGAGGGACTCCTTGAACACTGAAGCTTTCTTT. The chain is built from TRBV5-1 and TRBJ1-1; D possibly corresponds to TRBD1 (5 bases). The CDR3 loop spans 16 amino acids. Germline CDR1 and CDR2: SGHRS and YFSETQ. V dropped 5 bases and J dropped 0 bases, with 17 bases sitting between them.

The gene calls are TRBV19 and TRBJ2-7; TRBD1 is a possible D gene (6 bases). Trimming removed 3 bases from V and 3 bases from J, with 15 bases in between. Germline V gives CDR1 LNHDA, CDR2 SQIVND (reference sequence). This CDR3 has 15 amino acids. For the CDR3, the DNA is TGTGCCAGTAGTATGGATTTGGGCAGGGGCTACGAGCAGTACTTC. Translated, it gives CASSMDLGRGYEQYF.

This chain joins TRBV7-9 and TRBJ2-3; 7 nucleotides match TRBD2. In germline, CDR1 is SEHNR, CDR2 FQNEAQ (reference sequence). The length of the CDR3 is 14 residues. V lost 0 bases to trimming and J lost 6 bases; unmatched junction nucleotides: 3. In DNA form, the CDR3 reads TGTGCCAGCAGCTTAGCGGGGGGGTTTGATACGCAGTATTTT. Amino acids: CASSLAGGFDTQYF.

The V gene is TRBV2, the J gene TRBJ2-7; D is perhaps TRBD1 (6 bases). V was shortened by 6 bases and J by 6 bases, with 15 bases between the two germline ends. From germline, CDR1 is SNHLY and CDR2 FYNNEI. The CDR3 extends over 13 amino acids. DNA of the CDR3: TGTGCCAGCAGCCCCGACAGGAAGGGCGAGCAGTACTTC. Translated: CASSPDRKGEQYF.

The J gene is TRBJ1-2, the V gene TRBV7-2, with TRBD1 as a possible D gene (5 bases). Trimming removed 1 base at V and 6 bases at J, with 15 bases between. CDR1 and CDR2 from the germline V gene are SGHTA and FQGNSA. The CDR3 covers 15 residues. CDR3 residues: CASSLEQGIGDGYTF. In nucleotides, the CDR3 is TGTGCCAGCAGCTTAGAGCAGGGAATTGGGGATGGCTACACCTTC.

The V call is TRBV2, the J call TRBJ1-5; D not resolved. V gave up 2 bases and J gave up 7 bases, with 15 bases separating them. Per germline, CDR1 SNHLY and CDR2 FYNNEI. This CDR3 spans 15 amino acids. The CDR3 bases are TGTGCCAGCAGTGAAAGTGCGGGATTCAAACAGCCCCAGCATTTT. This gives the protein CASSESAGFKQPQHF.

CDR3 protein: CASSYRGHQPQHF. CDR3 nucleotides: TGTGCCAGCAGTTACAGGGGCCACCAGCCCCAGCATTTT. V usage is TRBV28 and J usage is TRBJ1-5; 7 bases map to TRBD1. The germline CDR1 and CDR2 sequences are MDHEN and SYDVKM. Trimming removed 4 bases from V and 7 bases from J; junction bases left unmatched: 4. CDR3 length: 13 residues.

The chain links TRBV28 to TRBJ1-1, with 9 positions matching TRBD1. V dropped 6 bases and J dropped 3; count of bases not matched to a gene: 11. The CDR3 length is 16 residues. Germline lookup yields CDR1 MDHEN and CDR2 SYDVKM. In nucleotides, the CDR3 is TGTGCCAGCAGAGACTGGACAGGGGCGGGTTACACTGAAGCTTTCTTT. The encoded protein is CASRDWTGAGYTEAFF.

This chain connects TRBV28 to TRBJ1-2; TRBD1 matches at 7 bases. Germline V CDR1 and CDR2: MDHEN, SYDVKM. The CDR3 is 12 amino acids. V lost 11 bases, J lost 7 bases, and 10 bases stayed unmatched. The CDR3 bases are TGTGCCTCCCACAGGGGATCGATTGGCTACACCTTC. Amino acid sequence: CASHRGSIGYTF.

The chain combines TRBV6-5 with TRBJ2-3; 9 nucleotides line up with TRBD1. The CDR3 is 15 amino acids. Germline V gene lookup returns CDR1 MNHEY and CDR2 SVGAGI. The trim removed 4 bases at V and 4 bases at J, leaving 6 bases unmatched. The CDR3 DNA reads TGTGCCAGCAGTTTAACAGGGGGCGAGCCAGATACGCAGTATTTT. It codes for CASSLTGGEPDTQYF.

This clone has a single count. The V gene is TRBV21-1, the J gene TRBJ2-3; the table's D gene call, TRBD2, was not cross checked with the DNA. TRBV21-1 is flagged as a pseudogene. The CDR3 totals 16 residues. As DNA, the CDR3 is TGTGCCAGCAGCACCCCGGGACTAGCGGGGGCAGATACGCAGTATTTT. This translates into CASSTPGLAGADTQYF.

The genes are TRBV5-1 and TRBJ2-3, with TRBD2 matching 9 bases. Unmatched junction bases numbered 6, after V lost 1 base and J lost 0 bases. The CDR3 has 17 residues. Germline V gene lookup returns CDR1 SGHRS and CDR2 YFSETQ. The CDR3 sequence is CASSLPLAGTSTDTQYF. CDR3 nucleotide sequence: TGCGCCAGCAGCTTGCCTCTAGCGGGGACTAGCACAGATACGCAGTATTTT.